This passage covers 9 T cell receptor beta chains from one sample sequenced in a study of T cell responses to AZD1222 COVID-19 vaccine. The data were produced by immunoSEQ multiplex PCR, yet TCRdb's version contains in-frame clones alone and is incomplete. The repertoire holds 150,000 or so clones, 92% seen once, with 1.1% in the top ten. The specimen comprised peripheral blood, sampled 28 days after the second AZD1222 dose. The receptors derive from an adult who received the AZD1222 COVID-19 vaccine.

V and J are TRBV5-4 and TRBJ1-2, with 7 bases matching TRBD1. CDR3 length: 14 residues. From germline, CDR1 is SGHNT and CDR2 YYREEE (reference sequence). After removal of 3 bases from V and 2 bases from J, the junction contained 4 bases not matched to a gene. CDR3 bases: TGTGCCAGCAGCTCGCCGACAGGGAACTATGGCTACACCTTC. It specifies CASSSPTGNYGYTF.

This clone was observed once. This chain joins TRBV30 and TRBJ2-1; D is perhaps TRBD2 (5 bases). CDR1 GTSNPN and CDR2 SVGIG come from the germline V gene (reference sequence). The length of the CDR3 is 12 residues. Trimming cost V 1 base and J 7 bases, with 8 bases left between them. CDR3 sequence: CAWSGRANEQFF. The CDR3 nucleotides are TGTGCCTGGAGTGGGCGGGCTAATGAGCAGTTCTTC.

The chain combines TRBV18 with TRBJ2-2; D gene uncertain. Trimming stripped 2 bases from V and 0 bases from J, with 7 bases between. The CDR3 is 15 amino acids. Germline V gene data show CDR1 as KGHSH and CDR2 as LQKENI. CDR3 nucleotides: TGTGCCAGCTCACCAAGGACCCCGAACACCGGGGAGCTGTTTTTT. Its protein is CASSPRTPNTGELFF.

The V gene is TRBV19, the J gene TRBJ2-1; 7 bases map to TRBD2. The V gene's germline CDR1 is LNHDA and CDR2 SQIVND (reference sequence). The CDR3 sequence is 14 residues long. V was pared by 3 bases and J by 4 bases, with 3 bases of the junction left unmatched. The CDR3 nucleotides read TGTGCCAGTAGTATCAGTAGCGGGTACAATGAGCAGTTCTTC. The encoded protein is CASSISSGYNEQFF. Combining the CDR3 with reference TRBV19 and TRBJ2-1 gives the whole variable domain DGGITQSPKYLFRKEGQNVTLSCEQNLNHDAMYWYRQDPGQGLRLIYYSQIVNDFQKGDIAEGYSVSREKKESFPLTVTSAQKNPTAFYLCASSISSGYNEQFFGPGTRLTVL.

V and J are TRBV5-5 and TRBJ1-1; D is perhaps TRBD1 (5 bases). The CDR3 runs 14 residues. Per the germline V gene, CDR1 is SGHKS and CDR2 is YYEKEE (reference sequence). V lost 3 bases and J 6 bases, leaving 15 bases between the germline ends. CDR3 amino acids: CASSSRVVVAEAFF. The CDR3 nucleotides are TGTGCCAGCAGCTCCAGGGTGGTAGTCGCTGAAGCTTTCTTT.

V gene TRBV9 combines with J gene TRBJ2-1; 8 bases match TRBD2. The CDR3 length is 15 residues. CDR1 and CDR2 from the germline V gene are SGDLS and YYNGEE. With V trimmed by 0 bases and J by 9 bases, 8 bases remained unmatched. The CDR3 DNA sequence: TGTGCCAGCAGCGTAGCGGGGGGGGGCCATGGTGAGCAGTTCTTC. Translating gives CASSVAGGGHGEQFF. Full variable domain (outside the CDR3, taken from reference TRBV9 and TRBJ2-1): DSGVTQTPKHLITATGQRVTLRCSPRSGDLSVYWYQQSLDQGLQFLIQYYNGEERAKGNILERFSAQQFPDLHSELNLSSLELGDSALYFCASSVAGGGHGEQFFGPGTRLTVL.

The sample holds one count of this clone. The chain carries TRBV7-8 and TRBJ2-7, with a possible D match to TRBD2 (6 bases). The CDR3 covers 17 residues. V lost 0 bases, J lost 5 bases, and 20 bases lay in between. Germline-derived CDR1 and CDR2 are SGHVS and FQNEAQ. The CDR3 bases are TGTGCCAGCAGCTTAGCCGGCGGGACGTCGGGCATAAACGAGCAGTACTTC. Protein sequence: CASSLAGGTSGINEQYF.

The J gene is TRBJ2-7, the V gene TRBV7-9; D is perhaps TRBD1 or TRBD2 (7 bases each). The CDR3 has 14 residues. The germline V and J ends were trimmed by 5 bases and 7 bases, with 18 bases remaining between them. In germline, CDR1 is SEHNR, CDR2 FQNEAQ (reference sequence). CDR3 protein: CASSRQGGGSEQYF. CDR3 nucleotides: TGTGCCAGCAGCCGACAGGGCGGCGGGAGTGAGCAGTACTTC.

The V gene is TRBV5-6, the J gene TRBJ2-6; TRBD1 aligns across 8 bases. Germline lookup yields CDR1 SGHDT and CDR2 YYEEEE. The CDR3 covers 15 residues. Unmatched junction bases numbered 0, after V lost 4 bases and J lost 0 bases. This CDR3 reads CASSDRGSGANVLTF. CDR3 coding DNA: TGTGCCAGCAGCGACAGGGGCTCTGGGGCCAACGTCCTGACTTTC.